The clone carrying this T cell receptor (beta chain) was detected only a few times. TCRdb reprocessed the 5' RACE reads via MiXCR and lists one record per CDR3 protein. This table has roughly 40,000 distinct CDR3 sequences, over 15% appearing once. V was cut by 4 bases and J by 2 bases, with 12 bases left in between. The CDR3 has 15 residues. The germline V gene encodes CDR1 LGHDT and CDR2 YNNKEL (reference sequence). This sequence originates from a female donor with breast cancer. The sequencing input was naive CD4+ T cells sorted from a lymph node. The subset here: naive CD4+ T cells, CD4+CD45RA+CD25-. The chain links TRBV3-1 to TRBJ2-1; D unresolved. CDR3 DNA sequence: TGTGCCAGCAGCCGCGACTCGATCCCCTACAATGAGCAGTTCTTC. Its protein product is CASSRDSIPYNEQFF.